Described below is a single T cell receptor (beta chain) sequence and its context. Its antigen is not yet known. The data were taken from a study of T cells expressing NK-cell markers (dated by TCRdb to 2019 to 2021). In the study overall: Three sorted T-cell subsets (CD3+CD56+NKG2C+, CD3+CD56+NKG2C- and CD3+CD56-NKG2C+) from roughly eight donors had their TCR beta-chain repertoires profiled. Among the eight sequenced donors, only one was HCMV-seronegative, while the other seven were HCMV-seropositive. The eight sequenced donors were randomly selected healthy volunteers, three men and five women. Illumina HiSeq 2000/2500, MiSeq or NextSeq was used to sequence libraries as 2 x 150 bp reads.

From a lookup of the germline V gene, CDR1 and CDR2 are SQVTM and ANQGSEA. The CDR3 numbers 13 residues from cysteine through phenylalanine. No DNA sequence was recorded. The reads were generated on an Illumina HiSeq 2000. The TCR beta cDNA libraries were made using 5'RACE template switching, a step that added both a universal primer site and unique molecular identifiers. Synthesis of cDNA was primed from the TCR beta constant segment and was followed by two consecutive PCR amplification steps. As for the authors' bioinformatics: MIGEC handled demultiplexing of the reads and grouping by UMI, while MiTCR was used to assemble and quantify clonotypes. To remove erroneous sequences, TCR cDNA sequences were retained only when supported by two or more reads. The tcR package was used for downstream repertoire analysis, with clonotypes matched between fractions based on CDR3 nucleotide sequence plus V segment. Antigen specificity was annotated against VDJdb with VDJmatch, allowing one amino acid substitution in CDR3. Following TCRdb reprocessing, every CDR3 protein sequence forms one entry, and DNA is not provided. The V and J calls reflect TCRdb's pipeline rather than the authors' work. Per the sample table, the count is 550,000 to 600,000 distinct CDR3 sequences. Around 4% of the sample belongs to the ten largest clones.

A commercial ELISA kit detecting HCMV-specific IgG in serum was used to determine HCMV serostatus. Peripheral blood mononuclear cells were isolated from blood by Ficoll density gradient centrifugation. What the research found in general, with its limitations: Whether the expanded NKG2C-expressing T cell clones were specific for HCMV antigens remained unclear. For about 6 donors, the dominant CD3+CD56+NKG2C+ clonotypes were among the top 10 CD8+ clonotypes and accounted for roughly 1.0-8% of CD8+ T cells. Those dominant clonotypes were again the most abundant among CD3+CD56-NKG2C+ cells in a few donors, at about 28.3-65%.

Sequencing was performed on blood T cells: a sorted CD56 or NKG2C T cell subset, CD4+ or CD8+ T cells, or bulk PBMC T cells (not recorded which). This sequence originates from a man aged 18 to 30 in good health. Donor details come from another sample of the same person, matched by shared clones. The rearranged segments are TRBV29-1 and TRBJ2-7; TCRdb's D call, TRBD2, is unchecked because there is no DNA. CDR3 protein: CSVGASGYYEQYF.